Below are 10 T cell receptor beta chains sequenced from a single sample in a study of T cells in localized non-small cell lung cancer. Some clones are missing from TCRdb's copy, which holds only in-frame ones; the method was immunoSEQ multiplex PCR. Of roughly 40,000 clones in the sample, under 90% were seen once. Sequenced here: peripheral blood mononuclear cells, sampled before any cancer treatment. The source of these receptors is a male donor aged 60 or older with stage II lung adenocarcinoma.

This clone is labeled as large. The chain is built from TRBV6-4 and TRBJ2-3, with D perhaps being TRBD1 or TRBD2 (5 bases each). The germline CDR1 and CDR2 sequences are MRHNA and SNTAGT. The CDR3 contains 15 residues. V was trimmed by 3 bases and J by 3 bases, leaving 13 bases between them. The CDR3 bases are TGTGCCAGCAGTGAAGGGGCGGGTGAGACAGATACGCAGTATTTT. Its translation: CASSEGAGETDTQYF.

This chain uses TRBV5-1 with TRBJ2-3, with 9 nucleotides matching TRBD2. Germline lookup yields CDR1 SGHRS and CDR2 YFSETQ. J was trimmed by 3 bases and V by 4 bases; bases with no gene match: 6. The CDR3 extends over 15 amino acids. This chain's CDR3 is CASSGSSGETDTQYF. The CDR3 DNA reads TGCGCCAGCAGCGGGTCTAGCGGGGAGACAGATACGCAGTATTTT.

V is TRBV20-1 and J is TRBJ2-7; D unclear. V dropped 4 bases and J dropped 1 base, with 5 bases sitting between them. CDR1 is DFQATT, CDR2 SNEGSKA, per germline (reference sequence). The CDR3 runs to 11 residues. The CDR3 DNA sequence: TGCAGTGCTATCCCTTCCTACGAGCAGTACTTC. This translates into CSAIPSYEQYF.

The chain links TRBV5-6 to TRBJ2-2; D not resolved. The CDR3 sequence is 11 residues long. Per germline, CDR1 SGHDT and CDR2 YYEEEE. Deletions cut 1 base from V and 6 bases from J, with 1 base between. CDR3 nucleotides: TGTGCCAGCAGCTTGCCCGGGGAGCTGTTTTTT. This sequence encodes CASSLPGELFF.

The chain is built from TRBV20-1 and TRBJ1-4, with no clear D. This CDR3 comprises 11 residues. Germline V lookup: CDR1 DFQATT, CDR2 SNEGSKA (reference sequence). The V end was cut by 4 bases, the J end by 10 bases, with 10 bases between. CDR3 sequence: CSATERGKLFF. The DNA for the CDR3 is TGCAGTGCTACAGAGCGGGGAAAACTGTTTTTT.

The genes are TRBV9 and TRBJ2-2, with 8 bases that match TRBD2. The CDR3 spans 17 residues. Germline lookup yields CDR1 SGDLS and CDR2 YYNGEE. The trim removed 6 bases at V and 4 bases at J, leaving 14 bases unmatched. CDR3 residues: CASNPSGGRGFTGELFF. The DNA for the CDR3 is TGTGCCAGCAACCCCTCGGGGGGGAGGGGTTTCACCGGGGAGCTGTTTTTT.

The rearrangement joins TRBV18 to TRBJ2-1; TRBD2 aligns across 13 bases. V lost 4 bases, J lost 5 bases, and 2 bases stayed unmatched. The CDR3 runs to 15 residues. CDR1 and CDR2 from the germline V gene are KGHSH and LQKENI. CDR3 in amino acids: CASSLGLAGDNEQFF. The CDR3 DNA is TGTGCCAGCTCACTTGGACTAGCGGGGGACAATGAGCAGTTCTTC.

The genes are TRBV11-2 and TRBJ2-3; 9 bases fit TRBD1. The ends lost 5 bases at V and 2 bases at J; junction bases unmatched: 5. The CDR3 spans 15 residues. Germline loops: CDR1 SGHAT, CDR2 FQNNGV. The CDR3 loop reads CASSLGQGYTDTQYF. The CDR3, as DNA: TGTGCCAGCAGCCTCGGACAGGGGTACACAGATACGCAGTATTTT.

The chain couples TRBV4-2 to TRBJ2-5; possible D gene TRBD1, 6 bases. Germline CDR1 reads LGHNA; CDR2 reads YNFKEQ. The length of the CDR3 is 16 residues. Trimming pared 4 bases from V and 5 bases from J, leaving 20 bases between. The DNA for the CDR3 is TGTGCCAGCAGCCCAATCAAGGGGGACGTTTTGGAGACCCAGTACTTC. Protein sequence: CASSPIKGDVLETQYF.

The genes are TRBV14 and TRBJ2-1; D is unresolved. The CDR3 runs 16 residues. Germline assignment: CDR1 SGHDN and CDR2 FVKESK. V was trimmed by 2 bases and J by 3 bases, leaving 14 bases between them. Here the CDR3 reads CASSQRRMALYNEQFF. CDR3 in DNA: TGTGCCAGCAGCCAACGAAGGATGGCCCTCTACAATGAGCAGTTCTTC.